This T cell receptor beta chain stems from a study of cytomegalovirus exposure and HLA in healthy donors. With 60 Vbeta and 13 Jbeta primers, the PCR was carried out. This table comes from immunoSEQ multiplex PCR, and its TCRdb copy is limited to in-frame clones, with some not included. The data show 200,000 or so clones, 82% seen once. The CDR3 sequence is 11 residues long. V dropped 5 bases and J dropped 9 bases, with 8 bases sitting between them. CDR1 and CDR2 (germline): SEHNR, FQNEAQ (reference sequence). The sequence derives from a woman aged 50 to 60 in good health and CMV-seropositive. The sample comprised PBMCs. V gene TRBV7-9 combines with J gene TRBJ2-1; D is undetermined. The CDR3 loop is CASSLAFEQFF. The CDR3 nucleotides are TGTGCCAGCAGCCTTGCGTTTGAGCAGTTCTTC.